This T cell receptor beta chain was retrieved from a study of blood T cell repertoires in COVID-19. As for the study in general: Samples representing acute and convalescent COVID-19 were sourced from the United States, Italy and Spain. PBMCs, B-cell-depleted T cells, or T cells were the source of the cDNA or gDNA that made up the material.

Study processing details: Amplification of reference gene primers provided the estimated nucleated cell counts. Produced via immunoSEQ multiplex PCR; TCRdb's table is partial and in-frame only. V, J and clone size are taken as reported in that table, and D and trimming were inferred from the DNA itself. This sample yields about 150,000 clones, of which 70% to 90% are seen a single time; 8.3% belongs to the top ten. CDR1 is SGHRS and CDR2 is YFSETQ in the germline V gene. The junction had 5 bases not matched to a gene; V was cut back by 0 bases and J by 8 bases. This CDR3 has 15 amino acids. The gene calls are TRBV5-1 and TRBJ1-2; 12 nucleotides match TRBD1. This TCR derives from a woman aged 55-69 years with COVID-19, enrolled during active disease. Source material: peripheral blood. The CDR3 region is CASSLEGQGAGGYTF. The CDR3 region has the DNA TGCGCCAGCAGCTTGGAGGGACAGGGGGCAGGCGGCTACACCTTC.